The 15 T cell receptor beta chains below were found in one sample sequenced in a study of blood T cell repertoires in COVID-19. The repertoire was sequenced with immunoSEQ multiplex PCR; TCRdb's copy has only in-frame clones and lacks some. The sample lists about 140,000 clones; about four fifths were seen once. Source material: peripheral blood. The receptors were gathered from a woman aged 55-75 years with acute or convalescent COVID-19.

This clone was observed a handful of times. This chain links TRBV18 with TRBJ2-7; 13 nucleotides match TRBD2. Unmatched junction bases numbered 13, after V lost 3 bases and J lost 5 bases. CDR3 length equals 18 residues. CDR1 and CDR2 from the germline V gene are KGHSH and LQKENI. CDR3 DNA sequence: TGTGCCAGCTCACCCTGGCAGCGGACTAGCGGGAGTTTTGACGAGCAGTACTTC. Its protein is CASSPWQRTSGSFDEQYF.

The V and J genes are TRBV19 and TRBJ2-2; D possibly corresponds to TRBD2 (5 bases). The length of the CDR3 is 13 residues. Germline CDR1 is LNHDA and CDR2 is SQIVND (reference sequence). Trimming stripped 2 bases from V and 6 bases from J, with 7 bases between. The CDR3 loop reads CASSISRAGELFF. CDR3 coding DNA: TGTGCCAGTAGTATATCGCGGGCCGGGGAGCTGTTTTTT.

The chain combines TRBV28 with TRBJ2-1; TRBD2 agrees at 7 bases. Germline V gives CDR1 MDHEN, CDR2 SYDVKM. The V and J ends lost 2 bases and 5 bases, in that order; junction bases with no gene match: 0. The CDR3 extends over 13 amino acids. The CDR3 loop is CASSLSGNNEQFF. The CDR3 region has the DNA TGTGCCAGCAGTTTAAGCGGGAACAATGAGCAGTTCTTC.

The gene calls are TRBV24-1 and TRBJ2-7; D call uncertain. Trimming stripped 4 bases from V and 7 bases from J, with 16 bases between. The germline V gene encodes CDR1 KGHDR and CDR2 SFDVKD. The CDR3 is made up of 14 amino acids. CDR3 region: CATSDPRHAGEQYF. CDR3 coding DNA: TGTGCCACCAGTGACCCGAGACATGCTGGAGAGCAGTACTTC.

This chain joins TRBV15 and TRBJ1-1; D is unresolved. This CDR3 contains 13 residues. In germline, CDR1 is LNHNV, CDR2 YYDKDF (reference sequence). V was trimmed by 3 bases and J by 4 bases, leaving 9 bases between them. CDR3 DNA sequence: TGTGCCACCAGCAGGGAACACAGCACTGAAGCTTTCTTT. Translation gives CATSREHSTEAFF.

This clone was found a few times. The chain uses TRBV5-1 and TRBJ1-2; D is possibly TRBD1 (6 bases). This CDR3 is 13 amino acids long. CDR1 SGHRS and CDR2 YFSETQ come from the germline V gene. Between the trimmed V and J ends, which lost 4 bases and 2 bases, there was a span of 9 bases. CDR3 amino acids: CASSRDKNYGYTF. As DNA, the CDR3 is TGCGCCAGCAGCAGGGACAAAAACTATGGCTACACCTTC.

This clone was seen a single time. This chain joins TRBV6-5 and TRBJ1-4; D call uncertain. There are 14 residues in the CDR3. Germline V lookup: CDR1 MNHEY, CDR2 SVGAGI. Trimming shortened V by 8 bases and J by 0 bases, and 10 bases separated the two germline ends. CDR3 DNA: TGTGCCAGCGCTCCCTCGGCAACTAATGAAAAACTGTTTTTT. Amino acid sequence: CASAPSATNEKLFF.

The rearrangement joins TRBV11-1 to TRBJ2-1, with 8 bases that match TRBD2. Germline V gene sequence: CDR1 SGHAT, CDR2 FQDESV (reference sequence). V lost 5 bases, J lost 4 bases, and 4 bases stayed unmatched. The CDR3 extends over 14 amino acids. Here the CDR3 reads CASSPPSGYNEQFF. CDR3 DNA: TGTGCCAGCAGCCCCCCTAGCGGGTACAATGAGCAGTTCTTC.

This sequence joins TRBV11-2 and TRBJ1-2, with TRBD1 matching 11 bases. V was clipped by 6 bases and J by 7 bases; unmatched bases: 13. The CDR3 consists of 16 residues. Germline loops: CDR1 SGHAT, CDR2 FQNNGV. The CDR3 loop is CASRRPGQGGFSGYTF. CDR3 nucleotide sequence: TGTGCCAGCAGGAGACCGGGACAGGGGGGCTTCAGTGGCTACACCTTC.

The chain links TRBV7-9 to TRBJ1-5; D remains unclear. Looked up from germline, CDR1 is SEHNR and CDR2 is FQNEAQ (reference sequence). The CDR3 length is 16 residues. Trimming pared 1 base from V and 0 bases from J, leaving 10 bases between. The CDR3: CASSLEMGVSNQPQHF. The CDR3, as DNA: TGTGCCAGCAGCTTAGAGATGGGAGTTAGCAATCAGCCCCAGCATTTT.

This clone has just a few counts. V is TRBV5-1 and J is TRBJ1-1; 8 positions agree with TRBD1. Germline values: CDR1 SGHRS, CDR2 YFSETQ. This CDR3 has 14 residues. Trimming removed 3 bases from V and 3 bases from J; junction bases left unmatched: 4. CDR3 amino acids: CASSSKTGDTEAFF. The CDR3 DNA is TGCGCCAGCAGCTCAAAGACAGGGGACACTGAAGCTTTCTTT.

The chain recombines TRBV3-1 (or the pseudogene TRBV3-2) with TRBJ1-1; 9 bases map to TRBD1. CDR1 LGHDT and CDR2 YNNKEL come from the germline V gene (reference sequence). This CDR3 spans 15 amino acids. V dropped 4 bases and J dropped 4; count of bases not matched to a gene: 7. CDR3 coding DNA: TGTGCCAGCAGCCGGGACAGGGTGATAGGCACTGAAGCTTTCTTT. Translation gives CASSRDRVIGTEAFF.

This sequence joins TRBV7-8 and TRBJ1-5; D is possibly TRBD1 (6 bases). CDR3 length: 15 amino acids. Germline CDR1 SGHVS, CDR2 FQNEAQ. V was pared by 1 base and J by 3 bases, with 10 bases between. CDR3 sequence reads: CASSLVGQYNQPQHF. The CDR3 region has the DNA TGTGCCAGCAGCTTAGTAGGACAGTACAATCAGCCCCAGCATTTT.

J is TRBJ2-1 and V is TRBV6-2 or TRBV6-3, with 8 bases that match TRBD1. This CDR3 has 17 residues. Germline lookup yields CDR1 MNHEY and CDR2 SVGEGT. The J segment lost 0 bases and the V segment lost 6 bases, leaving 10 bases of the junction unmatched. The CDR3 DNA reads as TGTGCCAGCAGCCCTTTAGGACAGGGCCACTCCTACAATGAGCAGTTCTTC. This encodes CASSPLGQGHSYNEQFF.

The CDR3 coding sequence is TGTGCCATAGACCGGGACAGAGCCTCCAATAATCAGCCCCAGCATTTT. Translating gives CAIDRDRASNNQPQHF. The chain is built from TRBV5-3 and TRBJ1-5, with 7 bases identical to TRBD1. TRBV5-3 is noted as an ORF with a role that remains uncertain. The J segment lost 4 bases and the V segment lost 9 bases, leaving 16 bases of the junction unmatched. The CDR3 spans 16 residues.